A selection of T cell receptor beta chains follows, all from one sample in a study of blood T cell repertoires in COVID-19. Only in-frame clones appear in the TCRdb table, and some are missing; sequencing was by immunoSEQ multiplex PCR. Of 250,000 or so clones listed, roughly four fifths are singletons. The sequencing input was peripheral blood. These receptors originate from a woman in her seventies with acute or convalescent COVID-19. The CDR3 runs from the conserved cysteine through the conserved F or W. Fields, in order: D gene, V gene, clone size, J gene, CDR3 DNA, CDR3 protein. The D gene is left open where the match is weak. Clone size appears in some rows only: once, few, many, or a class for an expanded clone.

d_call: TRBD2; v_call: TRBV3-1/TRBV3-2; clone_size: -; j_call: TRBJ2-5; cdr3_nt: TGTGCCAGCAGCCAATCAGTCCTGCGGGGGAGAGAGACCCAGTACTTC; cdr3_aa: CASSQSVLRGRETQYF
d_call: -; v_call: TRBV4-2; clone_size: -; j_call: TRBJ1-4; cdr3_nt: TGTGCCAGCAGCCAAGTCACAGGGGAAAAACTGTTTTTT; cdr3_aa: CASSQVTGEKLFF
d_call: -; v_call: TRBV6-6; clone_size: -; j_call: TRBJ2-5; cdr3_nt: TGTGCCAGCAGTTACTCCAACCAAGAGACCCAGTACTTC; cdr3_aa: CASSYSNQETQYF
d_call: TRBD1; v_call: TRBV5-1; clone_size: -; j_call: TRBJ1-1; cdr3_nt: TGCGCCAGCAGCACGCGAGGGACAGGGGACACTGAAGCTTTCTTT; cdr3_aa: CASSTRGTGDTEAFF
d_call: -; v_call: TRBV7-9; clone_size: once; j_call: TRBJ2-7; cdr3_nt: TGTGCCAGCAGCTTAGTCCTCCGAACGAGTCCCGGCTCCTACGAGCAGTACTTC; cdr3_aa: CASSLVLRTSPGSYEQYF
d_call: -; v_call: TRBV18; clone_size: -; j_call: TRBJ1-2; cdr3_nt: TGTGCCAGCTCACCACCAGAGGGCTATGGCTACACCTTC; cdr3_aa: CASSPPEGYGYTF
d_call: TRBD1; v_call: TRBV7-8; clone_size: -; j_call: TRBJ1-5; cdr3_nt: TGTGCCAGCAGCTTAGGGTTCGGACAGGGGGCTGGTCAGCCCCAGCATTTT; cdr3_aa: CASSLGFGQGAGQPQHF
d_call: TRBD1; v_call: TRBV5-1; clone_size: -; j_call: TRBJ2-7; cdr3_nt: TGCGCCAGCAGCTTGGCCAACAGGGGAGTGGGATACGAGCAGTACTTC; cdr3_aa: CASSLANRGVGYEQYF
d_call: -; v_call: TRBV7-2; clone_size: -; j_call: TRBJ2-2; cdr3_nt: TGTGCCAGCAGCCCAACTCAAACCGGGGAGCTGTTTTTT; cdr3_aa: CASSPTQTGELFF
d_call: -; v_call: TRBV4-1; clone_size: few; j_call: TRBJ1-2; cdr3_nt: TGCGCCAGCAGCCACGAAAGCCCTCGGGGACTTAACTATGGCTACACCTTC; cdr3_aa: CASSHESPRGLNYGYTF
d_call: TRBD1; v_call: TRBV19; clone_size: -; j_call: TRBJ1-2; cdr3_nt: TGTGCCAGTAGTAGAAGGGACAGGGTAAATAACTATGGCTACACCTTC; cdr3_aa: CASSRRDRVNNYGYTF
d_call: -; v_call: TRBV4-1; clone_size: few; j_call: TRBJ1-4; cdr3_nt: TGCGCCAGCAGCCGGTCGGGGACTAATGAAAAACTGTTTTTT; cdr3_aa: CASSRSGTNEKLFF
d_call: -; v_call: TRBV6-2/TRBV6-3; clone_size: -; j_call: TRBJ2-1; cdr3_nt: TGTGCCAGCAGTCCGACAGGATTGGGGCAGTTCTTC; cdr3_aa: CASSPTGLGQFF
d_call: TRBD1; v_call: TRBV6-1; clone_size: once; j_call: TRBJ1-2; cdr3_nt: TGTGCCAGCAGTGAACAGGGGGATGGCTACACCTTC; cdr3_aa: CASSEQGDGYTF
d_call: TRBD1; v_call: TRBV7-6; clone_size: once; j_call: TRBJ1-6; cdr3_nt: TGTGCCAGCAGCTTAGGACAGGGATATAATTCACCCCTCCACTTT; cdr3_aa: CASSLGQGYNSPLHF
d_call: TRBD1; v_call: TRBV5-1; clone_size: once; j_call: TRBJ2-7; cdr3_nt: TGCGCCAGTGGCCGGGACAGCAGCTCCTACGAGCAGTACTTC; cdr3_aa: CASGRDSSSYEQYF
d_call: -; v_call: TRBV18; clone_size: -; j_call: TRBJ2-2; cdr3_nt: TGTGCCAGCTCAGAGGTGTCCACCGGGGAGCTGTTTTTT; cdr3_aa: CASSEVSTGELFF